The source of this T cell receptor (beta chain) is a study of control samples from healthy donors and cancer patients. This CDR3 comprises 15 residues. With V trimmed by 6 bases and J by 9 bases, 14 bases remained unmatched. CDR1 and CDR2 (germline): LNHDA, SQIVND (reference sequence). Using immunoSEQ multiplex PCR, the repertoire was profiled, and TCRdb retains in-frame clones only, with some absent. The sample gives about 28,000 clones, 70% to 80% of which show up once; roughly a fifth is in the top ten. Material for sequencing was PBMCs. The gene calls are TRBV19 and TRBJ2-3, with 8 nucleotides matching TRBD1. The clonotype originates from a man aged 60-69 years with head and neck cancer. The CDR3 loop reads CASSHPLEDRDTQYF. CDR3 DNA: TGTGCCAGTAGCCACCCCCTCGAGGACAGGGACACGCAGTATTTT.